This T cell receptor beta chain originates from a study of cytomegalovirus exposure and HLA in healthy donors. Concerning this clone itself: Its specificity is not known.

It was healthy bone marrow donors who served as donors. Germline CDR1 SGHRS, CDR2 YFSETQ. CDR3 length equals 14 residues. V was shortened by 4 bases and J by 6 bases, with 16 bases between the two germline ends. Amplification used 60 Vbeta primers and 13 Jbeta primers. The assay was immunoSEQ multiplex PCR, and TCRdb's table has in-frame clones only and misses some. The repertoire table contains approximately 77,000 clones. Study-wide points: Cytomegalovirus-associated status was assigned to 164 TCR beta chains.

The TCR originated in a man in his thirties or forties in good health and CMV-seronegative. This sequence joins TRBV5-1 and TRBJ1-2; D possibly corresponds to TRBD1 (6 bases). The specimen sequenced was PBMCs. The CDR3 region has the DNA TGCGCCAGCAGCGTGGTCCAGGGGCTAGATGGCTACACCTTC. Protein product: CASSVVQGLDGYTF.